These 26 T cell receptor beta chains share one sample of origin, sequenced in a study of immune cell composition in non-small cell lung cancer. Profiling relied on immunoSEQ multiplex PCR, and the TCRdb table lists in-frame clones only, not all of them. The data contain 600 to 800 clones, roughly 66% of them seen just once; the ten biggest clones take up 16%. The source material was lung tumor tissue. These receptor sequences come from a human donor with non-small cell lung cancer.

This sequence joins TRBV6-6 and TRBJ1-4; possibly TRBD1 for D (5 bases). V lost 6 bases and J lost 8, with 10 bases in between. Germline lookup yields CDR1 MNHNY and CDR2 SVGAGI (reference sequence). This CDR3 contains 12 residues. The CDR3, as DNA: TGTGCCAGCAGGCAGGGCGACGAAAAACTGTTTTTT. Translation gives CASRQGDEKLFF.

This clone has just one count. The genes are TRBV2 and TRBJ2-3; 8 nucleotides line up with TRBD2. In germline, CDR1 is SNHLY, CDR2 FYNNEI. Trimming removed 8 bases from V and 4 bases from J; junction bases left unmatched: 8. This CDR3 region has 14 residues. In DNA, the CDR3 is TGTGCCAGCGGGCGGCTAGCGGGTGCAGATACGCAGTATTTT. Its protein is CASGRLAGADTQYF. The full variable domain, completed using reference TRBV2 and TRBJ2-3, is EPEVTQTPSHQVTQMGQEVILRCVPISNHLYFYWYRQILGQKVEFLVSFYNNEISEKSEIFDDQFSVERPDGSNFTLKIRSTKLEDSAMYFCASGRLAGADTQYFGPGTRLTVL.

V is TRBV19 and J is TRBJ1-5; D ambiguous. Germline values: CDR1 LNHDA, CDR2 SQIVND (reference sequence). The CDR3 is 15 residues long. V lost 4 bases, J lost 1 base, and 11 bases lay in between. DNA of the CDR3: TGTGCCAGTAGTACGATGGTGCGGAGCAATCAGCCCCAGCATTTT. This encodes CASSTMVRSNQPQHF.

This clone was picked up one time. The chain uses TRBV7-2 and TRBJ2-5, with 8 bases identical to TRBD2. The J call may be incorrect, as the DNA end agrees better with TRBJ2-7. The length of the CDR3 is 15 residues. Per germline, CDR1 SGHTA and CDR2 FQGNSA. CDR3: CASSLARGGSYEQYF. In nucleotides, the CDR3 is TGTGCCAGCAGCTTAGCTCGGGGGGGCTCCTACGAGCAGTACTTC.

This clone is a singleton in its sample. The gene calls are TRBV30 and TRBJ2-3, with a weak D call TRBD1 (6 bases). Germline V CDR1 and CDR2: GTSNPN, SVGIG (reference sequence). V was shortened by 5 bases and J by 3 bases, with 18 bases between the two germline ends. CDR3 length: 15 amino acids. Written as DNA, the CDR3 is TGTGCCTGGGGGGTCGCAAAACAGGGTACAGATACGCAGTATTTT. It codes for CAWGVAKQGTDTQYF.

The chain couples TRBV6-1 to TRBJ1-1; no firm D call. The V and J ends lost 4 bases and 1 base respectively, with 10 bases between them. Germline V gene sequence: CDR1 MNHNS, CDR2 SASEGT. The CDR3 length is 14 residues. CDR3 DNA sequence: TGTGCCAGCAGTGGCCGTAGAGGGAACACTGAAGCTTTCTTT. Translating gives CASSGRRGNTEAFF.

The sample holds a few counts of this clone. The chain has TRBV15 and TRBJ1-1; D not resolved. The CDR3 has 14 amino acids. Germline CDR1 LNHNV, CDR2 YYDKDF (reference sequence). V was clipped by 0 bases and J by 1 base, with 6 bases between them. The CDR3 region is CATSREGRNTEAFF. DNA of the CDR3: TGTGCCACCAGCAGAGAAGGGAGGAACACTGAAGCTTTCTTT.

J is TRBJ2-3 and V is TRBV10-3; TRBD2 aligns across 9 bases. This CDR3 comprises 15 residues. The J segment lost 3 bases and the V segment lost 5 bases, leaving 6 bases of the junction unmatched. Germline loops: CDR1 ENHRY, CDR2 SYGVKD. In DNA form, the CDR3 reads TGTGCCATCAGTCCACCGGGACTAGCTACAGATACGCAGTATTTT. This gives the protein CAISPPGLATDTQYF.

This clone was detected only a few times. CDR3 sequence reads: CASSPGRGQPQHF. The CDR3 DNA follows: TGCGCCAGCAGCCCCGGGAGAGGACAGCCCCAGCATTTT. The gene calls are TRBV4-3 and TRBJ1-5; D is undetermined. Trimming pared 4 bases from V and 7 bases from J, leaving 11 bases between. CDR1 LGHNA and CDR2 YSLEER come from the germline V gene. This CDR3 spans 13 amino acids.

The chain carries TRBV6-5 and TRBJ1-1, with D possibly matching TRBD1 (6 bases). Per the germline V gene, CDR1 is MNHEY and CDR2 is SVGAGI. There are 14 residues in the CDR3. The V end was cut by 2 bases, the J end by 3 bases, with 10 bases between. CDR3 amino acids: CASSYLGADTEAFF. CDR3 DNA sequence: TGTGCCAGCAGTTACCTGGGGGCGGACACTGAAGCTTTCTTT.

This clone was detected once. The genes are TRBV11-1 and TRBJ2-5, with D perhaps TRBD1 (6 bases). The J call may be mistaken, given a closer DNA end match to TRBJ2-7. CDR1 and CDR2 from the germline V gene are SGHAT and FQDESV (reference sequence). The CDR3 sequence is 14 residues long. The CDR3 DNA is TGTGCCAGCAGTCCTCAAGGGGGATCCTACGAGCAGTACTTC. This codes for CASSPQGGSYEQYF.

The chain joins TRBV2 to TRBJ2-1; 8 nucleotides align to TRBD2. This CDR3 contains 14 residues. V shed 7 bases, J shed 2 bases, and the junction held 4 bases outside the gene matches. Germline values: CDR1 SNHLY, CDR2 FYNNEI. The CDR3 here is CASKTSGAYNEQFF. CDR3 nucleotide sequence: TGTGCCAGCAAAACTAGCGGAGCCTACAATGAGCAGTTCTTC.

V usage is TRBV18 and J usage is TRBJ2-3; 7 nucleotides match TRBD1. The CDR3 contains 16 residues. Germline-derived CDR1 and CDR2 are KGHSH and LQKENI. V lost 2 bases and J lost 2; bases outside the gene matches: 7. As DNA, the CDR3 is TGTGCCAGCTCACCATCTCAGGGGGTCCCCACAGATACGCAGTATTTT. Amino acid sequence: CASSPSQGVPTDTQYF.

This clone occurred a few times. This sequence joins TRBV29-1 and TRBJ2-4; 7 positions agree with TRBD1. The germline V gene has CDR1 SQVTM and CDR2 ANQGSEA. Germline trimming cut 6 bases from V and 7 bases from J; bases unmatched to any gene: 9. The CDR3 has 13 residues. CDR3 sequence: CSVGGRGLNIQYF. In nucleotides, the CDR3 is TGCAGCGTAGGCGGAAGGGGGCTTAACATTCAGTACTTC.

CDR3 coding DNA: TGTGCCAGCAGTTTCAGGGGCAAGCAGTTCTTC. It codes for CASSFRGKQFF. The V call is TRBV28, the J call TRBJ2-1; possibly TRBD1 for D (6 bases). This CDR3 comprises 11 residues. Germline CDR1 and CDR2: MDHEN and SYDVKM. The germline V and J ends were trimmed by 3 bases and 11 bases, with 8 bases remaining between them.

This chain connects TRBV28 to TRBJ1-5; perhaps TRBD1 as D (6 bases). This CDR3 has 18 amino acids. Germline loops: CDR1 MDHEN, CDR2 SYDVKM. With 1 base removed from V and 2 bases from J, the gap between germline ends came to 18 bases. CDR3 DNA: TGTGCCAGCAGTTTATTAATTGGGGGCAGGTGGGGCAATCAGCCCCAGCATTTT. Amino acid sequence: CASSLLIGGRWGNQPQHF.

The V and J genes are TRBV2 and TRBJ2-1; 8 bases match TRBD2. Per the germline V gene, CDR1 is SNHLY and CDR2 is FYNNEI. The CDR3 loop spans 12 amino acids. V lost 7 bases, J lost 7 bases, and 3 bases stayed unmatched. CDR3 sequence: CASKASGNEQFF. The CDR3 DNA sequence: TGTGCCAGCAAGGCTAGCGGGAATGAGCAGTTCTTC.

The V and J genes are TRBV27 and TRBJ1-6, with D possibly TRBD1 on 6 matching bases. CDR1 MNHEY and CDR2 SMNVEV come from the germline V gene (reference sequence). The CDR3 extends over 14 amino acids. Deletions cut 5 bases from V and 8 bases from J, with 13 bases between. CDR3 sequence reads: CASSMDSLYSPLHF. The CDR3 region has the DNA TGTGCCAGCAGTATGGACAGCCTCTATTCACCCCTCCACTTT.

The chain couples TRBV7-8 to TRBJ2-3, with TRBD1 identical over 11 bases. CDR1 is SGHVS and CDR2 is FQNEAQ in the germline V gene. There are 13 residues in the CDR3. The V segment lost 8 bases and the J segment 3 bases; nucleotides outside the gene matches: 1. The CDR3 protein is CASGQGATDTQYF. CDR3 coding DNA: TGTGCCAGCGGACAGGGGGCTACAGATACGCAGTATTTT.

The chain couples TRBV11-1 to TRBJ1-2; D unresolved. V gave up 1 base and J gave up 0 bases, with 6 bases separating them. The CDR3 extends over 14 amino acids. The germline V gene has CDR1 SGHAT and CDR2 FQDESV (reference sequence). The DNA of the CDR3 is TGTGCCAGCAGCTTAGGAACAACTAACTATGGCTACACCTTC. Its protein is CASSLGTTNYGYTF.

The count of this clone is one. This sequence joins TRBV28 and TRBJ1-4; D gene uncertain. The ends were cut back, 0 bases at V and 15 bases at J, with 17 bases in the middle. The CDR3 length is 14 residues. Germline assignment: CDR1 MDHEN and CDR2 SYDVKM. CDR3 sequence reads: CASSLCNLCENLFF. DNA of the CDR3: TGTGCCAGCAGTTTATGCAACTTGTGTGAGAACTTGTTTTTT.

The chain links TRBV28 to TRBJ2-3; D unresolved. The CDR3 contains 15 residues. V was trimmed by 5 bases and J by 2 bases, leaving 14 bases between them. The germline V gene encodes CDR1 MDHEN and CDR2 SYDVKM. The CDR3 sequence: CASSPSDAFTDTQYF. CDR3 DNA: TGTGCCAGCAGTCCCAGCGACGCTTTCACAGATACGCAGTATTTT.

V usage is TRBV7-2 and J usage is TRBJ1-2; no reliable D call. Germline CDR1 SGHTA, CDR2 FQGNSA. This CDR3 comprises 14 residues. V was clipped by 1 base and J by 2 bases, with 8 bases between them. The CDR3 protein is CASSLVGRNYGYTF. The CDR3 DNA is TGTGCCAGCAGCTTAGTGGGCAGGAACTATGGCTACACCTTC.

The rearrangement uses TRBV5-1 and TRBJ2-3, with a possible D match to TRBD2 (5 bases). Between the trimmed V and J ends, which lost 6 bases and 1 base, there was a span of 6 bases. The V gene's germline CDR1 is SGHRS and CDR2 YFSETQ. The CDR3 spans 12 residues. In nucleotides, the CDR3 is TGCGCCAGCAAAGCGGGCACAGATACGCAGTATTTT. This encodes CASKAGTDTQYF.

The V and J genes are TRBV5-6 and TRBJ2-2, with 10 positions matching TRBD2. Looked up from germline, CDR1 is SGHDT and CDR2 is YYEEEE. This CDR3 is 17 amino acids long. Trimming at V came to 3 bases and at J to 6 bases, leaving 11 bases not matched to a gene. CDR3 nucleotide sequence: TGTGCCAGCAGCTGGATTCGACTAGCGGGTTCTGCCGGGGAGCTGTTTTTT. It encodes CASSWIRLAGSAGELFF.

The chain is built from TRBV10-3 and TRBJ2-3; the match to TRBD2 covers 12 bases. J gave up 5 bases and V 6 bases, and 6 bases lay outside the gene matches. This CDR3 is built from 15 residues. Germline V gene lookup returns CDR1 ENHRY and CDR2 SYGVKD. Written as DNA, the CDR3 is TGTGCCATCAGACCTAGCGGGGGGGCTATAGATACGCAGTATTTT. This sequence encodes CAIRPSGGAIDTQYF.